This T cell receptor beta chain originates from a study of technical replicates of blood from a few donors (dated by TCRdb to 2015 to 2018). Of note for this clone: The antigen it binds to is not known. No per-base quality is available; no much larger clone lies one base away.

The library was obtained by the immunoSEQ multiplex PCR assay. The source is immuneACCESS, and TCRdb retained only in-frame sequences with V and J called. Part of the clones is not carried over; for the studies checked, unresolved V genes explain less than half of this, and the remainder is unexplained. Here the sample has some 74,000 clones; nearly 98% occur a single time. The ten largest clones add up to about 0.28% of the sample. The germline V gene sets CDR1 to MNHEY and CDR2 to SVGAGI. From its cysteine to its phenylalanine, the CDR3 spans 11 amino acids. Only the CDR3 DNA is retained, 33 bases long and in frame from the first base. The V and J ends are trimmed by 4 bases and 6 bases, leaving 5 bases between them.

The chain employs TRBV6-5 and TRBJ2-3; the D gene cannot be resolved reliably. The sequencing sample was made of T cells isolated from PBMCs. This clonotype was sampled from a human donor in good health. The CDR3: CASSLRDTQYF. The DNA reads as follows: TGTGCCAGCAGTTTGCGGGATACGCAGTATTTT.